These T cell receptor beta chains were read from a single sample in a study of beta chain features in type 1 diabetes. The repertoire was sequenced with immunoSEQ multiplex PCR; TCRdb's copy has only in-frame clones and lacks some. This sample yields some 410,000 clones, of which about 15% are seen a single time; approximately 0.035% belongs to the top ten. The sequencing sample was made of naive CD4+ T cells from blood. The receptors shown here come from a man aged 30-40 years in good health. Both conserved end residues are part of each CDR3. Each record gives: V gene, clone size, D gene, J gene, CDR3 length, CDR3 DNA, CDR3 protein. A D gene is named only where the DNA matches it firmly. Some rows mark clone size as missing; the rest say once, few, many or name a class of expanded clone.

v_call: TRBV25-1
clone_size: .
d_call: .
j_call: TRBJ1-1
cdr3_length: 15
cdr3_nt: TGTGCCAGCAGGCCTAGCGCGGGCCAACTTTCTGAAGCTTTCTTT
cdr3_aa: CASRPSAGQLSEAFF

v_call: TRBV2
clone_size: few
d_call: .
j_call: TRBJ2-3
cdr3_length: 13
cdr3_nt: TGTGCCAGCAGTTCCCTGAGCACAGATACGCAGTATTTT
cdr3_aa: CASSSLSTDTQYF

v_call: TRBV6-5
clone_size: .
d_call: TRBD1
j_call: TRBJ1-4
cdr3_length: 15
cdr3_nt: TGTGCCAGCAGGGACCGGGACAGGGGGCATGAAAAACTGTTTTTT
cdr3_aa: CASRDRDRGHEKLFF

v_call: TRBV7-8
clone_size: .
d_call: .
j_call: TRBJ1-2
cdr3_length: 11
cdr3_nt: TGTGCCAGCAGCTCAAACTATGGCTACACCTTC
cdr3_aa: CASSSNYGYTF

v_call: TRBV30
clone_size: few
d_call: .
j_call: TRBJ1-2
cdr3_length: 17
cdr3_nt: TGTGCCTGGAGTGAAGGGCGGAACGGCTTTACTAACTATGGCTACACCTTC
cdr3_aa: CAWSEGRNGFTNYGYTF

v_call: TRBV13
clone_size: .
d_call: .
j_call: TRBJ2-2
cdr3_length: 16
cdr3_nt: TGTGCCAGCAGCGGACGACGGGGTTGGGCCACCGGGGAGCTGTTTTTT
cdr3_aa: CASSGRRGWATGELFF

v_call: TRBV14
clone_size: .
d_call: .
j_call: TRBJ2-6
cdr3_length: 14
cdr3_nt: TGTGCCAGCAGCCAAGTTACAGGGCGCAACGTCCCGACTTTC
cdr3_aa: CASSQVTGRNVPTF

v_call: TRBV7-2
clone_size: .
d_call: .
j_call: TRBJ1-2
cdr3_length: 12
cdr3_nt: TGTGCCAGCAGCTTAGAGGGTTCTGGCTACACCTTC
cdr3_aa: CASSLEGSGYTF

v_call: TRBV9
clone_size: few
d_call: .
j_call: TRBJ1-1
cdr3_length: 15
cdr3_nt: TGTGCCAGCAGCGTAGAAGGTGGCATGAACACTGAAGCTTTCTTT
cdr3_aa: CASSVEGGMNTEAFF

v_call: TRBV7-9
clone_size: few
d_call: TRBD1
j_call: TRBJ2-1
cdr3_length: 16
cdr3_nt: TGTGCCAGCAGCCTAGGGACAGGGAAACCCTGGAATGAGCAGTTCTTC
cdr3_aa: CASSLGTGKPWNEQFF

v_call: TRBV7-2
clone_size: .
d_call: .
j_call: TRBJ2-3
cdr3_length: 12
cdr3_nt: TGTGCCAGCAGCTTAGCACCAGATACGCAGTATTTT
cdr3_aa: CASSLAPDTQYF

v_call: TRBV18
clone_size: .
d_call: .
j_call: TRBJ1-6
cdr3_length: 15
cdr3_nt: TGTGCCAGCTCACCACGCGAGGGCTATAATTCACCCCTCCACTTT
cdr3_aa: CASSPREGYNSPLHF

v_call: TRBV7-2
clone_size: few
d_call: .
j_call: TRBJ2-1
cdr3_length: 16
cdr3_nt: TGTGCCAGCAGCTTGCGGGCGGGCCGCTCCTACAATGAGCAGTTCTTC
cdr3_aa: CASSLRAGRSYNEQFF

v_call: TRBV7-2
clone_size: few
d_call: .
j_call: TRBJ1-2
cdr3_length: 13
cdr3_nt: TGTGCCAGCAGTACCGGGACACCCTATGGCTACACCTTC
cdr3_aa: CASSTGTPYGYTF

v_call: TRBV7-9
clone_size: .
d_call: .
j_call: TRBJ2-3
cdr3_length: 14
cdr3_nt: TGTGCCAGCAGCTTCCCCAGGGGCACAGATACGCAGTATTTT
cdr3_aa: CASSFPRGTDTQYF

v_call: TRBV18
clone_size: .
d_call: .
j_call: TRBJ2-1
cdr3_length: 16
cdr3_nt: TGTGCCAGCTCCAAAACACCGGGCAGGGTGTACAATGAGCAGTTCTTC
cdr3_aa: CASSKTPGRVYNEQFF

v_call: TRBV7-9
clone_size: .
d_call: .
j_call: TRBJ1-2
cdr3_length: 12
cdr3_nt: TGTGCCAGCAGCCTTAGAACTGATGGCTACACCTTC
cdr3_aa: CASSLRTDGYTF

v_call: TRBV27
clone_size: .
d_call: TRBD1
j_call: TRBJ2-1
cdr3_length: 16
cdr3_nt: TGTGCCAGCCAGAGGAAGGAAGGGGGCTACTACAATGAGCAGTTCTTC
cdr3_aa: CASQRKEGGYYNEQFF

v_call: TRBV25-1
clone_size: .
d_call: .
j_call: TRBJ2-5
cdr3_length: 13
cdr3_nt: TGTGCCAGCAGTGTAGTTAAAGTGGGTCCCCAGTACTTC
cdr3_aa: CASSVVKVGPQYF

v_call: TRBV5-6
clone_size: .
d_call: .
j_call: TRBJ1-4
cdr3_length: 15
cdr3_nt: TGTGCCAGCAGCTTGGGAGGGGCCCTTAATGAAAAACTGTTTTTT
cdr3_aa: CASSLGGALNEKLFF

v_call: TRBV15
clone_size: .
d_call: TRBD1
j_call: TRBJ2-7
cdr3_length: 14
cdr3_nt: TGTGCCACCAGCAGGGACAGGGGTTCCTACGAGCAGTACTTC
cdr3_aa: CATSRDRGSYEQYF

v_call: TRBV5-1
clone_size: .
d_call: .
j_call: TRBJ2-7
cdr3_length: 13
cdr3_nt: TGCGCCAGCAGGCGGGACAGTTCCTACGAGCAGTACTTC
cdr3_aa: CASRRDSSYEQYF

v_call: TRBV28
clone_size: few
d_call: .
j_call: TRBJ1-2
cdr3_length: 12
cdr3_nt: TGTGCCATAGGCTCGGGGGGCTATGGCTACACCTTC
cdr3_aa: CAIGSGGYGYTF

v_call: TRBV7-2
clone_size: few
d_call: TRBD1
j_call: TRBJ1-5
cdr3_length: 14
cdr3_nt: TGTGCCAGCAGCTTCGACAGGGTGTCTCAGCCCCAGCATTTT
cdr3_aa: CASSFDRVSQPQHF

v_call: TRBV4-3
clone_size: .
d_call: TRBD1
j_call: TRBJ1-2
cdr3_length: 13
cdr3_nt: TGCGCCAGCAGCCGGGACAGGGGACTTGGCTACACCTTC
cdr3_aa: CASSRDRGLGYTF

v_call: TRBV6-5
clone_size: .
d_call: TRBD1
j_call: TRBJ2-7
cdr3_length: 15
cdr3_nt: TGTGCCAGCAGTCGACAGGGGTTAGGCTCCTACGAGCAGTACTTC
cdr3_aa: CASSRQGLGSYEQYF

v_call: TRBV2
clone_size: .
d_call: .
j_call: TRBJ2-5
cdr3_length: 12
cdr3_nt: TGTGCCGGGGCGACTATGAAGGAGACCCAGTACTTC
cdr3_aa: CAGATMKETQYF

v_call: TRBV7-2
clone_size: few
d_call: .
j_call: TRBJ2-5
cdr3_length: 15
cdr3_nt: TGTGCCAGCAGCCTCCAGGGAGGGGGTCGAGAGACCCAGTACTTC
cdr3_aa: CASSLQGGGRETQYF

v_call: TRBV7-9
clone_size: few
d_call: TRBD1
j_call: TRBJ1-2
cdr3_length: 13
cdr3_nt: TGTGCCAGCAGCGGGACAGGGACCTATGGCTACACCTTC
cdr3_aa: CASSGTGTYGYTF

v_call: TRBV9
clone_size: .
d_call: TRBD1
j_call: TRBJ2-5
cdr3_length: 16
cdr3_nt: TGTGCCAGCAGCTCCAACCGGGACAGACCCTCGGAGACCCAGTACTTC
cdr3_aa: CASSSNRDRPSETQYF

v_call: TRBV7-9
clone_size: once
d_call: .
j_call: TRBJ2-2
cdr3_length: 15
cdr3_nt: TGTGCCAGCAGCCCTAGGGCCTCGAACACCGGGGAGCTGTTTTTT
cdr3_aa: CASSPRASNTGELFF

v_call: TRBV2
clone_size: few
d_call: .
j_call: TRBJ1-5
cdr3_length: 14
cdr3_nt: TGTGCCAGCAATCGAGGAGGGAGAAATCAGCCCCAGCATTTT
cdr3_aa: CASNRGGRNQPQHF

v_call: TRBV20-1
clone_size: .
d_call: .
j_call: TRBJ2-5
cdr3_length: 11
cdr3_nt: TGCAGTGCGAGTAATTGGGAGACCCAGTACTTC
cdr3_aa: CSASNWETQYF

v_call: TRBV7-2
clone_size: few
d_call: TRBD2
j_call: TRBJ2-5
cdr3_length: 15
cdr3_nt: TGTGCCAGCAGCTTGGGACTAGCGCCACAAGAGACCCAGTACTTC
cdr3_aa: CASSLGLAPQETQYF

v_call: TRBV4-3
clone_size: .
d_call: TRBD1
j_call: TRBJ1-2
cdr3_length: 14
cdr3_nt: TGCGCCAGCAGCCAAGTGGGACAGGGTTGGGGCTACACCTTC
cdr3_aa: CASSQVGQGWGYTF

v_call: TRBV11-2
clone_size: few
d_call: .
j_call: TRBJ2-2
cdr3_length: 14
cdr3_nt: TGTGCCAGCAGCTTACTCACGAACACCGGGGAGCTGTTTTTT
cdr3_aa: CASSLLTNTGELFF

v_call: TRBV7-9
clone_size: few
d_call: .
j_call: TRBJ2-3
cdr3_length: 14
cdr3_nt: TGTGCCAGCAGCTTAGTTATGACGGGAGATACGCAGTATTTT
cdr3_aa: CASSLVMTGDTQYF

v_call: TRBV2
clone_size: .
d_call: .
j_call: TRBJ2-3
cdr3_length: 13
cdr3_nt: TGTGCCAGTGAGGACGCCCGGCCGGATACGCAGTATTTT
cdr3_aa: CASEDARPDTQYF

v_call: TRBV25-1
clone_size: .
d_call: TRBD1
j_call: TRBJ1-4
cdr3_length: 15
cdr3_nt: TGTGCCAGCAGTGAACCGCAGGGGGCTAGGGAAAAACTGTTTTTT
cdr3_aa: CASSEPQGAREKLFF

v_call: TRBV27
clone_size: few
d_call: .
j_call: TRBJ1-6
cdr3_length: 12
cdr3_nt: TGTGCCAGCTCGAGCCAGGGGTCACCCCTCCACTTT
cdr3_aa: CASSSQGSPLHF

v_call: TRBV27
clone_size: .
d_call: TRBD2
j_call: TRBJ2-3
cdr3_length: 13
cdr3_nt: TGTGCCAGCAGCCAACTAGCGACAGATACGCAGTATTTT
cdr3_aa: CASSQLATDTQYF

v_call: TRBV5-6
clone_size: few
d_call: .
j_call: TRBJ2-3
cdr3_length: 11
cdr3_nt: TGTGCCAGCAGCTTGTCAGATACGCAGTATTTT
cdr3_aa: CASSLSDTQYF

v_call: TRBV7-9
clone_size: .
d_call: .
j_call: TRBJ2-1
cdr3_length: 14
cdr3_nt: TGTGCCAGCAGCTTAGGGGGGATTAACAATGAGCAGTTCTTC
cdr3_aa: CASSLGGINNEQFF

v_call: TRBV19
clone_size: .
d_call: TRBD2
j_call: TRBJ2-1
cdr3_length: 14
cdr3_nt: TGTGCCAGTAGTATGGGACTAGCGTACAATGAGCAGTTCTTC
cdr3_aa: CASSMGLAYNEQFF

v_call: TRBV20-1
clone_size: few
d_call: .
j_call: TRBJ2-5
cdr3_length: 11
cdr3_nt: TGCAGTGCTAGTAGTGAGGAGACCCAGTACTTC
cdr3_aa: CSASSEETQYF

v_call: TRBV7-2
clone_size: few
d_call: .
j_call: TRBJ2-1
cdr3_length: 12
cdr3_nt: TGTGCCAGCAGTTCATTACGGGATGAGCAGTTCTTC
cdr3_aa: CASSSLRDEQFF

v_call: TRBV7-2
clone_size: few
d_call: .
j_call: TRBJ1-2
cdr3_length: 16
cdr3_nt: TGTGCCAGCAGCTTAGATCGGAGTGCAGCAAACTATGGCTACACCTTC
cdr3_aa: CASSLDRSAANYGYTF

v_call: TRBV29-1
clone_size: .
d_call: .
j_call: TRBJ1-2
cdr3_length: 10
cdr3_nt: TGCAGCGTTGAACCTCGTGGCTACACCTTC
cdr3_aa: CSVEPRGYTF

v_call: TRBV6-1
clone_size: .
d_call: TRBD2
j_call: TRBJ2-2
cdr3_length: 16
cdr3_nt: TGTGCCAGCAGTGCCGGGACTAGCGGTTTCACCGGGGAGCTGTTTTTT
cdr3_aa: CASSAGTSGFTGELFF

v_call: TRBV30
clone_size: few
d_call: .
j_call: TRBJ2-5
cdr3_length: 16
cdr3_nt: TGTGCCTGGAGTAGAATTGGTCGGGAGTCCCGGGAGACCCAGTACTTC
cdr3_aa: CAWSRIGRESRETQYF